This TCR beta chain derives from a study of CD8 T cells in ankylosing spondylitis. Study observations and caveats: A motif in TCR beta, a set of eight highly homologous variants, appeared characteristic of ankylosing spondylitis blood.

As to this clonotype: The antigen remains undetermined.

Quantitative molecular-barcoded 5'-RACE generated the TCR beta libraries. Using its own MiXCR run on the 5' RACE reads, TCRdb lists one record per CDR3 protein. This sample has fewer than 500,000 distinct CDR3 sequences, with 20% to 25% found just once. The sample was blood, either unsorted or a sorted T cell fraction (not recorded which). The TCR originated in a male donor with ankylosing spondylitis.

CDR3: CASSQDVVTGDTQYF. CDR3 DNA sequence: TGTGCCAGCAGCCAAGATGTAGTGACGGGGGATACGCAGTATTTT. The J gene is TRBJ2-3, the V gene TRBV3-1, with TRBD2 as a possible D gene (5 bases). CDR1 is LGHDT, CDR2 YNNKEL, per germline (reference sequence). The V end lost 0 bases, the J end lost 6 bases, and 13 bases lay between the germline ends. CDR3 length: 15 amino acids.